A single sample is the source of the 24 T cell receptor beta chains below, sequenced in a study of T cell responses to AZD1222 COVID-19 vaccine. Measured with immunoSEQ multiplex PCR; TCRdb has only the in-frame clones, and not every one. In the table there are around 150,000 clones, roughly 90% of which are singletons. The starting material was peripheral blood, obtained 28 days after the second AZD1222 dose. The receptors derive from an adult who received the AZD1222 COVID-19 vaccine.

CDR3 coding DNA: TGTGCCTGGAACTCCTTCGGGACAGCAAACTATGGCTACACCTTC. It codes for CAWNSFGTANYGYTF. The V gene is TRBV30, the J gene TRBJ1-2, with 7 bases identical to TRBD1. With 4 bases clipped from V and 2 bases from J, the junction kept 10 bases outside the gene matches. The V gene's germline CDR1 is GTSNPN and CDR2 SVGIG (reference sequence). The CDR3 extends over 15 amino acids.

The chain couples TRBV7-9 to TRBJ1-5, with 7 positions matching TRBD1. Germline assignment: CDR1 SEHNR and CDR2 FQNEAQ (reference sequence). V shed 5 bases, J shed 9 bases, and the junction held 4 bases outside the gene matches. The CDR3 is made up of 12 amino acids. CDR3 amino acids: CASSRDSAPQHF. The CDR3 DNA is TGTGCCAGCAGCCGGGACAGCGCGCCCCAGCATTTT. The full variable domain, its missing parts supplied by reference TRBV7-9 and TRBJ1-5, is DTGVSQNPRHKITKRGQNVTFRCDPISEHNRLYWYRQTLGQGPEFLTYFQNEAQLEKSRLLSDRFSAERPKGSFSTLEIQRTEQGDSAMYLCASSRDSAPQHFGDGTRLSIL.

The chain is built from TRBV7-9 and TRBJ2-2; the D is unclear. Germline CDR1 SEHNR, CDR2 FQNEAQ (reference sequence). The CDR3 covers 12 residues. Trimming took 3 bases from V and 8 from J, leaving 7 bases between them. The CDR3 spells CASSFEVGELFF. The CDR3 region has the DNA TGTGCCAGCAGCTTCGAGGTTGGGGAGCTGTTTTTT.

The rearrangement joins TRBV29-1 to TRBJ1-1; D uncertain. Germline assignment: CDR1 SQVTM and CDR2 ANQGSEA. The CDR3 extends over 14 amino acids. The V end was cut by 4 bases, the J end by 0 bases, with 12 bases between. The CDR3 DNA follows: TGCAGCGTTGGCCAGGAACCTATGAACACTGAAGCTTTCTTT. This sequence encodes CSVGQEPMNTEAFF.

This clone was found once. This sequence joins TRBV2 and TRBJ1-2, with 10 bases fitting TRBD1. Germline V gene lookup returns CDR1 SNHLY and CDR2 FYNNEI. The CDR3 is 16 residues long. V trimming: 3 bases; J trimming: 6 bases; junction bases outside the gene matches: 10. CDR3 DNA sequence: TGTGCCAGCAGTGATGGAGGGGGACAGGGGCTAAATGGCTACACCTTC. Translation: CASSDGGGQGLNGYTF.

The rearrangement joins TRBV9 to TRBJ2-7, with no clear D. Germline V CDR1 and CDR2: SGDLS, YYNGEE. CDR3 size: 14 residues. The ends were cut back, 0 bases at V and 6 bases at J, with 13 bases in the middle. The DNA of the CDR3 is TGTGCCAGCAGCGTAGGCGGCGGAGTTGTCGAGCAGTACTTC. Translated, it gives CASSVGGGVVEQYF.

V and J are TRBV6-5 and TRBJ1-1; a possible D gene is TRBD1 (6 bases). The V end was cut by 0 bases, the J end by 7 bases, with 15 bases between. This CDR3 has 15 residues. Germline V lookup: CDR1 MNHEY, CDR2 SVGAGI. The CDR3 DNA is TGTGCCAGCAGTTACTCACAGGGATTTCTCGGTGAAGCTTTCTTT. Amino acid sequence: CASSYSQGFLGEAFF.

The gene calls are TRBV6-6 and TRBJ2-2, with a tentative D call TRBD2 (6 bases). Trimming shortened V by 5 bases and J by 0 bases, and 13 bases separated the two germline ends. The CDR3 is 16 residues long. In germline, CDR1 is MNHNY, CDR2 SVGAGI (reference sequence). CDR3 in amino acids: CASSRELASNTGELFF. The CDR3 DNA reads TGTGCCAGCAGTCGTGAGCTAGCGTCGAACACCGGGGAGCTGTTTTTT.

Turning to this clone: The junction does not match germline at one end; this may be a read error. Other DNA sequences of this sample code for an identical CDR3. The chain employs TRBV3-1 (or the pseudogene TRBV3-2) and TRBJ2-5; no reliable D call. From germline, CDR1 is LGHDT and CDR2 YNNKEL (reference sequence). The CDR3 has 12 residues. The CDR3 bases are TGCGCCAGCAGCCAAATACAAGAGACCCAGTACTTC. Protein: CASSQIQETQYF.

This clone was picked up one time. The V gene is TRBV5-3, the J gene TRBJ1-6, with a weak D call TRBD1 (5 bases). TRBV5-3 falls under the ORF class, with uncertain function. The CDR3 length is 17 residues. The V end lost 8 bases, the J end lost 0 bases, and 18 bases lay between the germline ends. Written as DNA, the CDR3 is TGTGCCAGGTGGATGGGGGGATCAAGCTCCTATAATTCACCCCTCCACTTT. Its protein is CARWMGGSSSYNSPLHF.

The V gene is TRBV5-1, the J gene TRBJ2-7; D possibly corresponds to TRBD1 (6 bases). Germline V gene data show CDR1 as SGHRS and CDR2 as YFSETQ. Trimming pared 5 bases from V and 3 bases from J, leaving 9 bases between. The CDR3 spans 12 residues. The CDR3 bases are TGCGCCAGCAGTGCACAGGGCTACGAGCAGTACTTC. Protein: CASSAQGYEQYF.

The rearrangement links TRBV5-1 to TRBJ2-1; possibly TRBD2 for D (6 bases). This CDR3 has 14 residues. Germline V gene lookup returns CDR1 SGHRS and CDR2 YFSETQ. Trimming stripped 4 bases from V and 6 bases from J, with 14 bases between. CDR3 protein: CASSITSRSNEQFF. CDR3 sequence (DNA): TGCGCCAGCAGCATAACTAGCCGCTCCAATGAGCAGTTCTTC.

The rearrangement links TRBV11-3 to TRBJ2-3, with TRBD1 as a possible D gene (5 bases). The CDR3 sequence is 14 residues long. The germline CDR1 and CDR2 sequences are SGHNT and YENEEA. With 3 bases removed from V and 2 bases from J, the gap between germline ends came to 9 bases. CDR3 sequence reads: CASSFDSYTDTQYF. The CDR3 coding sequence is TGTGCCAGCAGCTTCGACAGCTACACAGATACGCAGTATTTT.

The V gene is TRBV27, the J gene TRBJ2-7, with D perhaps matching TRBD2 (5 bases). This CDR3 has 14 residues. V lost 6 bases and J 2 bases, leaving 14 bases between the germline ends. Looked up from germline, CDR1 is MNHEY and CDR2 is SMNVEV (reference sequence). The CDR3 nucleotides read TGTGCCAGCAGAAGTCCAGCGGAGACCTACGAGCAGTACTTC. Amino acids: CASRSPAETYEQYF.

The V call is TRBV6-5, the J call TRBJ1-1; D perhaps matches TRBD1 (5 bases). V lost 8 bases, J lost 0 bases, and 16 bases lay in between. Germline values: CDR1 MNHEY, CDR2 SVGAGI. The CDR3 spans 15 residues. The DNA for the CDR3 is TGTGCCAGCCTCACCCCGGACATCATGAACACTGAAGCTTTCTTT. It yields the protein CASLTPDIMNTEAFF.

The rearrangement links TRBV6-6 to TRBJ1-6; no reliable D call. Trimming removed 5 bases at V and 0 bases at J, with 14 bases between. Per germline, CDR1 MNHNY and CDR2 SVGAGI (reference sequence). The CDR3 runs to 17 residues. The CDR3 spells CASSPVGTSSYNSPLHF. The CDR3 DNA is TGTGCCAGCAGTCCCGTGGGAACCTCCTCCTATAATTCACCCCTCCACTTT.

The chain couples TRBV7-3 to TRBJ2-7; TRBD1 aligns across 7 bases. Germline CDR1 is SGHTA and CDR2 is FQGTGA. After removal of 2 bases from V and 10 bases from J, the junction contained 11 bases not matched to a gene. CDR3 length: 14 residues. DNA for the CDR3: TGTGCCAGCAGCTTACGGGCAGAAGGGGGCCCCCAGTACTTC. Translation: CASSLRAEGGPQYF.

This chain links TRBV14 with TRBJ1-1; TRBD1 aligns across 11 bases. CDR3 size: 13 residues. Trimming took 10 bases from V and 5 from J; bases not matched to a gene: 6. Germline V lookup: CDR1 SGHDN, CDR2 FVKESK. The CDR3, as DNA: TGTGCCACTGGACAGGGGGCGCGGACTGAAGCTTTCTTT. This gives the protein CATGQGARTEAFF.

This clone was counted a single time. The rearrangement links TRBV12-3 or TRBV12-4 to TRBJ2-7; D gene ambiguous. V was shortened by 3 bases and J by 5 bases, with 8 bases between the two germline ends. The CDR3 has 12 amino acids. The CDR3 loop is CASSFLDDEQYF. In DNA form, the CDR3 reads TGTGCCAGCAGTTTCTTAGACGACGAGCAGTACTTC.

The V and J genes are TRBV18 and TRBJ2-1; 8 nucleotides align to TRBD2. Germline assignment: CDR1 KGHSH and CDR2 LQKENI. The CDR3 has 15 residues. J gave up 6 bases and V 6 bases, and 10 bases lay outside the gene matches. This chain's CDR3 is CASSPGLVVVNEQFF. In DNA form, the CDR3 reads TGTGCCAGCTCCCCGGGACTAGTTGTTGTCAATGAGCAGTTCTTC.

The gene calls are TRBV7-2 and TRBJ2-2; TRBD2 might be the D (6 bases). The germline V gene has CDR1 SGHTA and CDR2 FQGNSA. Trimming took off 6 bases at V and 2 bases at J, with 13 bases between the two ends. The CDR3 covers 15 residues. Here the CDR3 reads CASSYGGYNTGELFF. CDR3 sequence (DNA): TGTGCCAGCAGTTACGGGGGTTATAACACCGGGGAGCTGTTTTTT.

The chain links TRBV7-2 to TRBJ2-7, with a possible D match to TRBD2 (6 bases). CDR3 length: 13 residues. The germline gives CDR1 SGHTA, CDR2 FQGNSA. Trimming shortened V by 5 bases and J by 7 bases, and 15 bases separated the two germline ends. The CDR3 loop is CASSPARGREQYF. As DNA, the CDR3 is TGTGCCAGCAGCCCCGCCCGGGGGAGGGAGCAGTACTTC.

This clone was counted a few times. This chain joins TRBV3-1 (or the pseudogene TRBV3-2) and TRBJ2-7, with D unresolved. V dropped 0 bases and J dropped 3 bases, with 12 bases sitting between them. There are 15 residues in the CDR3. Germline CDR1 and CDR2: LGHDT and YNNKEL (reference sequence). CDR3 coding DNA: TGTGCCAGCAGCCAAGATTGGGCAGGCCTCTACGAGCAGTACTTC. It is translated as CASSQDWAGLYEQYF.

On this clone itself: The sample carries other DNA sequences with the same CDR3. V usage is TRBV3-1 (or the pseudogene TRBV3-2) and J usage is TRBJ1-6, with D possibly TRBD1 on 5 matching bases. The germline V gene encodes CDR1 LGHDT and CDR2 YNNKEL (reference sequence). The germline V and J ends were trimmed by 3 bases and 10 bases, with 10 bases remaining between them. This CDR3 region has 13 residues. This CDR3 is CASSQEGTSPLHF. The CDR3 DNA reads TGTGCCAGCAGCCAGGAGGGGACCTCACCCCTCCACTTT.